This entry features one T cell receptor beta chain sequence. Its matching antigen is unknown. Trimming removed 1 base at V and 7 bases at J, with 10 bases between. Per the germline V gene, CDR1 is SGHDN and CDR2 is FVKESK. The CDR3 extends over 13 amino acids. These data are taken from a study of cytomegalovirus exposure and HLA in healthy donors. General study points: No immune exposure information besides CMV serostatus was available. Researchers reported in a later analysis that common viral pathogens appeared linked to several top clusters. Association of around 17,000 TCR beta sequences with HLA alleles was found at 0.05 false discovery rate in a later analysis.

This PCR relied on a set of 60 Vbeta primers and 13 Jbeta primers. In the original analysis: A follow-up analysis tallied approximately 85 million unique TCR beta chains, roughly 11 million shared. The method was immunoSEQ multiplex PCR; TCRdb's version includes in-frame clones alone and lacks a portion of them. V, J and clone size are those of that table, while D and trimming were read from the DNA. The sample contains 150,000 to 200,000 clones, around 83% of which appear only once. The source of this sequence is a male donor in good health and CMV-seropositive. V and J are TRBV14 and TRBJ1-1; D is possibly TRBD1 (6 bases). The sample comprised PBMCs. The chain's CDR3 is CASSQVGGGEAFF. In DNA, the CDR3 is TGTGCCAGCAGCCAAGTAGGGGGGGGTGAAGCTTTCTTT.